Following are 7 T cell receptor beta chains from one sample sequenced in a study of blood T cell repertoires in COVID-19. TCRdb's copy holds only in-frame clones and misses some; the assay was immunoSEQ multiplex PCR. The data hold 75,000 to 90,000 clones, with 80% observed a single time. Sequenced sample: peripheral blood. The receptors were sampled from a woman in her sixties or seventies with acute or convalescent COVID-19.

This chain uses TRBV18 with TRBJ2-5, with TRBD1 matching 12 bases. Germline CDR1 reads KGHSH; CDR2 reads LQKENI. V lost 4 bases, J lost 1 base, and 13 bases stayed unmatched. The CDR3 extends over 19 amino acids. The CDR3 DNA sequence: TGTGCCAGCTCACAGAACCCCGGGACAGGGGGCTCCCGCCAAGAGACCCAGTACTTC. Protein product: CASSQNPGTGGSRQETQYF.

The chain employs TRBV5-1 and TRBJ2-6, with D perhaps matching TRBD1 (5 bases). The V end lost 5 bases, the J end lost 0 bases, and 9 bases lay between the germline ends. There are 15 residues in the CDR3. The germline V gene encodes CDR1 SGHRS and CDR2 YFSETQ. The CDR3 sequence: CASSSGISGANVLTF. The DNA for the CDR3 is TGCGCCAGCAGTTCAGGGATCTCTGGGGCCAACGTCCTGACTTTC.

For the CDR3, the DNA is TGTGCCAGTAGTAGACTCGCTAATGAAAAACTGTTTTTT. Protein sequence: CASSRLANEKLFF. The gene calls are TRBV19 and TRBJ1-4, with D hard to call. The CDR3 sequence is 13 residues long. In germline, CDR1 is LNHDA, CDR2 SQIVND (reference sequence). The germline V and J ends were trimmed by 4 bases and 3 bases, with 6 bases remaining between them.

The chain has TRBV29-1 and TRBJ1-5; 8 nucleotides match TRBD1. Trimming took 4 bases from V and 5 from J; bases not matched to a gene: 4. There are 13 residues in the CDR3. Germline CDR1 is SQVTM and CDR2 is ANQGSEA. CDR3 sequence: CSVVQGVDQPQHF. The DNA for the CDR3 is TGCAGCGTTGTACAGGGGGTGGATCAGCCCCAGCATTTT.

The CDR3 region is CASSLVGRSTEAFF. CDR3 in DNA: TGTGCCAGCAGCTTGGTCGGTCGTAGCACTGAAGCTTTCTTT. The chain carries TRBV5-5 and TRBJ1-1; D unresolved. Trimming cost V 0 bases and J 4 bases, with 10 bases left between them. Germline lookup yields CDR1 SGHKS and CDR2 YYEKEE (reference sequence). This CDR3 has 14 residues.

This chain connects TRBV5-4 to TRBJ2-5, with D tentatively TRBD1 (6 bases). V lost 3 bases, J lost 3 bases, and 9 bases lay in between. The CDR3 spans 13 residues. Germline-derived CDR1 and CDR2 are SGHNT and YYREEE (reference sequence). The CDR3 loop is CASSYRQEETQYF. CDR3 in DNA: TGTGCCAGCAGCTATCGACAGGAAGAGACCCAGTACTTC.

The V gene is TRBV7-6, the J gene TRBJ1-4; D unresolved. This CDR3 has 16 amino acids. Trimming left V 2 bases short and J 8 bases short, with 18 bases between. Germline CDR1 SGHVS, CDR2 FNYEAQ. CDR3 DNA: TGTGCCAGCAGCTTATCCAGGTCTGGTGCTGCGGAAAAACTGTTTTTT. This codes for CASSLSRSGAAEKLFF.